These 9 T cell receptor beta chains were all obtained from the same sample, sequenced in a study of cytomegalovirus exposure and HLA in healthy donors. PCR employed 60 Vbeta and 13 Jbeta primers. Profiling relied on immunoSEQ multiplex PCR, and the TCRdb table lists in-frame clones only, not all of them. The sample holds more than 60,000 clones, roughly 78% seen once. The sequenced sample was PBMCs. The receptors shown here come from a woman in her 30s in good health and CMV-seronegative.

J is TRBJ2-6 and V is TRBV5-4, with a weak D call TRBD2 (6 bases). There are 17 residues in the CDR3. CDR1 and CDR2 from the germline V gene are SGHNT and YYREEE (reference sequence). V gave up 6 bases and J gave up 1 base, with 17 bases separating them. CDR3 protein: CASNSRVGRSGANVLTF. In DNA, the CDR3 is TGTGCCAGCAACTCTCGGGTGGGGAGGTCTGGGGCCAACGTCCTGACTTTC.

The J gene is TRBJ1-1, the V gene TRBV27, with D maybe TRBD1 (6 bases). Germline V gives CDR1 MNHEY, CDR2 SMNVEV (reference sequence). The CDR3 has 14 residues. The V end was cut by 11 bases, the J end by 2 bases, with 18 bases between. CDR3 amino acids: CAVRGRQLNTEAFF. The CDR3 DNA reads TGTGCCGTCAGGGGCCGGCAACTAAACACTGAAGCTTTCTTT.

This chain links TRBV6-1 with TRBJ1-4; possible D gene TRBD1, 6 bases. CDR3 length: 15 amino acids. V was trimmed by 8 bases and J by 0 bases, leaving 13 bases between them. CDR1 is MNHNS, CDR2 SASEGT, per germline. The CDR3: CASGGRVATNEKLFF. The CDR3 bases are TGTGCCAGCGGGGGCAGGGTTGCAACTAATGAAAAACTGTTTTTT.

The J gene is TRBJ1-1, the V gene TRBV4-1; 10 bases agree with TRBD1. The germline V gene has CDR1 MGHRA and CDR2 YSYEKL. With 4 bases clipped from V and 0 bases from J, the junction kept 5 bases outside the gene matches. There are 16 residues in the CDR3. The CDR3 loop reads CASSPGQGTMNTEAFF. The CDR3, as DNA: TGCGCCAGCAGCCCGGGACAGGGGACGATGAACACTGAAGCTTTCTTT.

This clone came up a few times. The V and J genes are TRBV6-1 and TRBJ2-3, with 8 bases matching TRBD1. V lost 7 bases to trimming and J lost 0 bases; unmatched junction nucleotides: 6. The CDR3 has 15 residues. Germline assignment: CDR1 MNHNS and CDR2 SASEGT. In DNA, the CDR3 is TGTGCCAGCATCGGCAGGACAGGGAGCACAGATACGCAGTATTTT. This sequence encodes CASIGRTGSTDTQYF.

The V call is TRBV30, the J call TRBJ2-1, with 10 bases matching TRBD2. V was clipped by 0 bases and J by 8 bases; unmatched bases: 4. Germline V gene lookup returns CDR1 GTSNPN and CDR2 SVGIG (reference sequence). This CDR3 region has 14 residues. CDR3: CAWSVASGSYEQFF. The CDR3 DNA sequence: TGTGCCTGGAGTGTGGCTAGCGGGAGCTATGAGCAGTTCTTC.

The chain combines TRBV15 with TRBJ2-7, with TRBD2 matching over 12 bases. In germline, CDR1 is LNHNV, CDR2 YYDKDF (reference sequence). The CDR3 is 16 amino acids. V was pared by 3 bases and J by 4 bases, with 7 bases of the junction left unmatched. CDR3 amino acids: CATSRAGLAGDYEQYF. The CDR3, as DNA: TGTGCCACCAGCAGGGCGGGACTAGCGGGTGATTACGAGCAGTACTTC.

The chain uses TRBV7-2 and TRBJ2-7; 10 bases match TRBD2. V lost 5 bases, J lost 5 bases, and 15 bases stayed unmatched. The CDR3 is 17 amino acids. In germline, CDR1 is SGHTA, CDR2 FQGNSA. CDR3 sequence reads: CASSAPILAGVSHEQYF. Written as DNA, the CDR3 is TGTGCCAGCAGCGCCCCGATCCTAGCGGGAGTATCCCACGAGCAGTACTTC.

The V gene is TRBV7-2, the J gene TRBJ2-7; D is perhaps TRBD1 (6 bases). Germline V CDR1 and CDR2: SGHTA, FQGNSA. V lost 3 bases, J lost 3 bases, and 12 bases lay in between. The CDR3 is 14 residues long. CDR3 amino acids: CASSFPGHFYEQYF. CDR3 DNA sequence: TGTGCCAGCAGCTTCCCGGGACACTTCTACGAGCAGTACTTC.